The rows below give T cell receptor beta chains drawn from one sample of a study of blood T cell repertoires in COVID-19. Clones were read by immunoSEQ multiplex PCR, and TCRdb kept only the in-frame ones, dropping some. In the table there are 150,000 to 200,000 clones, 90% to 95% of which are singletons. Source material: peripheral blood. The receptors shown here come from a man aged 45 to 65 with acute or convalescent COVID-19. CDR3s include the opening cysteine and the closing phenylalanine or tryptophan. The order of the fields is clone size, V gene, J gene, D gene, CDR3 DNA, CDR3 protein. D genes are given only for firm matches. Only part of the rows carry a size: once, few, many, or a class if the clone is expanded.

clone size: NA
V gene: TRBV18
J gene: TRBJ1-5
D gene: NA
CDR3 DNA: TGTGCCAGCTCACACACTCAGGGAGGGCTATATAGCAATCAGCCCCAGCATTTT
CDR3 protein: CASSHTQGGLYSNQPQHF

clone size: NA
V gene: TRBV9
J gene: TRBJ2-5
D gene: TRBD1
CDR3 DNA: TGTGCCAGCTCGACCCGGACAGGGGGAGTGGGTGAAGAGACCCAGTACTTC
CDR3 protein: CASSTRTGGVGEETQYF

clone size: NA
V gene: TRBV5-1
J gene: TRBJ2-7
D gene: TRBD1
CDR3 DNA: TGCGCCAGCAGCTCGGGAAGACAGGGGCTCTCCTACGAGCAGTACTTC
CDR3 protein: CASSSGRQGLSYEQYF

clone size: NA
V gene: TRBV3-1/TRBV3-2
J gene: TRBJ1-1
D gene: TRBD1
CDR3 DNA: TGTGCCAGCAGCCTGAGGGGACAGGGGAAAACTGAAGCTTTCTTT
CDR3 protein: CASSLRGQGKTEAFF

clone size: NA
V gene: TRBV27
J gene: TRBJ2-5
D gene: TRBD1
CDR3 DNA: TGTGCCAGCAGCCACACAGGGGACCCCCAAGAGACCCAGTACTTC
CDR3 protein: CASSHTGDPQETQYF

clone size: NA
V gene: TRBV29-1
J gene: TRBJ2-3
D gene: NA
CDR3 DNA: TGCAGCGTTGAATTGACCTGGGGGGACACAGATACGCAGTATTTT
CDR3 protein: CSVELTWGDTDTQYF

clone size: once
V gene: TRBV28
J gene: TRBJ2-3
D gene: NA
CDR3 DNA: TGTGCCAGCAGTACCAGCGGTTGGGATACGCAGTATTTT
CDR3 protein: CASSTSGWDTQYF

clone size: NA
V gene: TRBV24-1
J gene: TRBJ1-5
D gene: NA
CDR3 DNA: TGTGCCACCCAGGAAGGAGGGGCCTATAGCAATCAGCCCCAGCATTTT
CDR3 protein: CATQEGGAYSNQPQHF

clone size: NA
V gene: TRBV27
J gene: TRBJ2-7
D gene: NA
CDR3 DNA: TGTGCCAGCAGTTTAGACACCTCATTCTCCTACGAGCAGTACTTC
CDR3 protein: CASSLDTSFSYEQYF

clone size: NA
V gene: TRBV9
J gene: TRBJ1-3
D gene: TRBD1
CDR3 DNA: TGTGCCAGCAGCCCGAGGACAGGGAATTCTGGAAACACCATATATTTT
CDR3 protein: CASSPRTGNSGNTIYF

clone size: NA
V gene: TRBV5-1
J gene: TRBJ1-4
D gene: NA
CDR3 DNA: TGCGCCAGCAGCGATCTTACGGGGGGAGCTAATGAAAAACTGTTTTTT
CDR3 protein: CASSDLTGGANEKLFF

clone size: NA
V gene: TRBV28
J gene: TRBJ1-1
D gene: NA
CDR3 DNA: TGTGCCAGCAGCCGAGAGAGTGGTCACACTGAAGCTTTCTTT
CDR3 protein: CASSRESGHTEAFF

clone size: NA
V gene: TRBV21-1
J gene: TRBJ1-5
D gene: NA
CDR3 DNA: TGTGCCAGCAGCATGGATCGGGACAGGGGGCCCCCTTGCAATCAGCCCCAGCATTTT
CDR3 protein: CASSMDRDRGPPCNQPQHF

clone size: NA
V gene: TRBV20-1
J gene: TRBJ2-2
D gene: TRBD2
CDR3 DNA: TGCAGTGCTAGTAGCGGGGCCACCGGGGAGCTGTTTTTT
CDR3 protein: CSASSGATGELFF

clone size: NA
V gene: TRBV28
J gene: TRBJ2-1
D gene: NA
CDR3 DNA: TGTGCCAGCAAAATGGAGGGGGCCCGAGGGGGTGAGCAGTTCTTC
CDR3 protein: CASKMEGARGGEQFF

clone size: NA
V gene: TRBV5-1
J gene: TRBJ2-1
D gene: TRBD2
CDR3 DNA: TGCGCCAGCAGCATTAGCGGGAGTTCGGTTTATGAGCAGTTCTTC
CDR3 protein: CASSISGSSVYEQFF

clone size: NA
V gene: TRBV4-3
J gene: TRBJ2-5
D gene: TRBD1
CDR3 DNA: TGCGCCAGCAGCCAAAATACAGGGGCGGAGACCCAGTACTTC
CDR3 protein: CASSQNTGAETQYF

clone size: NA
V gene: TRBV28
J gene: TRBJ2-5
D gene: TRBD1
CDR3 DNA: TGTGCCAGCAGCTTAGACAGGGGTGGGCAAGAGACCCAGTACTTC
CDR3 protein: CASSLDRGGQETQYF

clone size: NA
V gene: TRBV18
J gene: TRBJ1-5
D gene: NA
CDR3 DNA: TGTGCCAGCTCACCAAACTTACGGGGGTCCGTATCCAATCAGCCCCAGCATTTT
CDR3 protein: CASSPNLRGSVSNQPQHF

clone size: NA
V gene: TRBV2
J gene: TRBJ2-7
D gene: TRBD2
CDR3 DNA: TGTGCCAGCAGTTCCCCGGGGGGGCGGTACGAGCAGTACTTC
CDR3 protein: CASSSPGGRYEQYF

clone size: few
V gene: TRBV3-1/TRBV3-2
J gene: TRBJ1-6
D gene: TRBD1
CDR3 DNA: TGTGCCAGCAGAACCGGGACAGGGCCCTCACCCCTCCACTTT
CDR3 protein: CASRTGTGPSPLHF

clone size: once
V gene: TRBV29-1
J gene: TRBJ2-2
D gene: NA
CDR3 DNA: TGCAGCGTTGAACGGGTAGGGGGGGACACCGGGGAGCTGTTTTTT
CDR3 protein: CSVERVGGDTGELFF